This record concerns one TCR beta chain sequence. As yet, its antigen is unknown. This sample stems from a study of cytomegalovirus exposure and HLA in healthy donors. Study context: Among the approximately 400 donors who were genotyped, roughly 85% fell in the genetic ancestry cluster that is associated with self-reported Caucasian donors. The study's findings and limits: Donors belonging to an Asian-associated ancestry cluster reportedly showed fewer N-insertions in productive TCRs than the roughly 670-donor mean, according to what a later analysis found.

Researchers ran the PCR with 60 Vbeta and 13 Jbeta primers. TCRdb's table, derived via immunoSEQ multiplex PCR, lists solely in-frame clones and lacks some. The sample records approximately 130,000 clones, more than 80% being singletons. Source material: PBMCs. This sequence originates from a man in his forties in good health and CMV-seronegative.

DNA for the CDR3: TGTGCCAGCAGTTCTCAGACTAGCGGGAGGTTCGGTACGCAGTATTTT. Protein product: CASSSQTSGRFGTQYF. J is TRBJ2-3 and V is TRBV28; 13 nucleotides line up with TRBD2. CDR1 is MDHEN and CDR2 is SYDVKM in the germline V gene. J gave up 8 bases and V 4 bases, and 9 bases lay outside the gene matches. The CDR3 is 16 residues long.